Listed below are T cell receptor beta chains from one sample, sequenced in a study of OX40 agonist ivuxolimab in advanced cancers. Generated by immunoSEQ multiplex PCR, the TCRdb table keeps only in-frame clones and is missing some. The table records about 59,000 clones, 87% of them present only once. The sample was CD4+ or CD8+ T cells sorted from blood, taken in a trial of the OX40 agonist ivuxolimab. The receptors here all came from an adult with an advanced solid tumor such as melanoma, head and neck, liver or kidney cancer. Each CDR3 is given with its conserved first and last residue. The D gene is left open where the match is weak. For some rows the clone size is stated as once, few or many, or as a class when expanded; others skip it.

j_call,d_call,clone_size,cdr3_length,v_call,cdr3_nt,cdr3_aa
TRBJ2-1,TRBD1,-,15,TRBV19,TGTGCCAGTACCCCGGGACAGGGGGCTGTAAGGGAGCAGTTCTTC,CASTPGQGAVREQFF
TRBJ2-5,TRBD1,-,14,TRBV27,TGTGCCAGCGGCCGAACAGGGGCTCGGGAGACCCAGTACTTC,CASGRTGARETQYF
TRBJ2-1,-,once,13,TRBV5-8,TGTGCCAGCAGCTTGGATTGGTCGGAGGAGCAGTTCTTC,CASSLDWSEEQFF
TRBJ1-1,-,once,14,TRBV11-3,TGTGCCAGCAGCGAGGGGGGTACGATCACTGAAGCTTTCTTT,CASSEGGTITEAFF
TRBJ2-5,-,-,16,TRBV7-8,TGTGCCAGCAGCCTCCGGGCCATTCCAAAGGAAGAGACCCAGTACTTC,CASSLRAIPKEETQYF
TRBJ2-7,-,-,16,TRBV6-4,TGTGCCAGCAGTGACAGCGTCTGGGGGGCGGCCGGCGAGCAGTACTTC,CASSDSVWGAAGEQYF
TRBJ2-7,-,-,14,TRBV5-4,TGTGCCAGCAGCGATAAGGGGTTTAGCTACGAGCAGTACTTC,CASSDKGFSYEQYF
TRBJ2-7,-,-,16,TRBV6-1,TGTGCCAGCAGTGAAAGAGGAGGTGGCGGGGTCTACGAGCAGTACTTC,CASSERGGGGVYEQYF
TRBJ1-2,TRBD1,-,15,TRBV6-6,TGTGCCAGCAACCCGGGACAGAGCCCGACTTATGGCTACACCTTC,CASNPGQSPTYGYTF
TRBJ1-1,TRBD1,-,14,TRBV6-5,TGTGCCAGCAGTGCCCCCGGGACAGGGCGGCAAGCTTTCTTT,CASSAPGTGRQAFF
TRBJ1-2,-,-,14,TRBV5-1,TGCGCCAGCAGCTTGGGGGTTTCTAACTATGGCTACACCTTC,CASSLGVSNYGYTF
TRBJ2-5,TRBD2,-,19,TRBV27,TGTGCCAGCAGTTTATACGGGCTAGCGGGAGCGAGGGGGCAAGAGACCCAGTACTTC,CASSLYGLAGARGQETQYF
TRBJ1-1,TRBD1,-,14,TRBV6-5,TGTGCCAGCACCCAGGACAGGGGGGTCACTGAAGCTTTCTTT,CASTQDRGVTEAFF
TRBJ2-4,TRBD2,-,15,TRBV6-6,TGTGCCAGCACCTTACCCCTATCGGCGGGAGACATTCAGTACTTC,CASTLPLSAGDIQYF
TRBJ2-4,-,-,16,TRBV25-1,TGTGCCAGCAGTGATCCAGCTAGCCATGGGGGAAACATTCAGTACTTC,CASSDPASHGGNIQYF
TRBJ2-1,-,once,13,TRBV6-4,TGTGCCAGCAGTGATTCCCCATACAATGAGCAGTTCTTC,CASSDSPYNEQFF
TRBJ2-7,TRBD1,-,14,TRBV30,TGTGCCTGGAGAACACCGGGACAGAGATACGAGCAGTACTTC,CAWRTPGQRYEQYF
TRBJ1-1,-,-,13,TRBV9,TGTGCCAGCAGCGTAGACTGGAACACTGAAGCTTTCTTT,CASSVDWNTEAFF
TRBJ2-6,-,-,18,TRBV19,TGTGCCAGTAGTATCTCCGGGACATCATCAACTGGGGCCAACGTCCTGACTTTC,CASSISGTSSTGANVLTF
TRBJ1-6,TRBD1,-,13,TRBV29-1,TGCAGCGTCGCGACAGGGTTAGATTCACCCCTCCACTTT,CSVATGLDSPLHF
TRBJ2-7,TRBD1,-,15,TRBV5-1,TGCGCCAGCAGCGCCGGGACAGGGAGTGGGAACGAGCAGTACTTC,CASSAGTGSGNEQYF
TRBJ2-7,TRBD1,-,16,TRBV7-6,TGCGCCAGCAGCCTTAGACAGGGGGCGCTTTCCCACGAGCAGTACTTC,CASSLRQGALSHEQYF
TRBJ2-3,-,-,16,TRBV15,TGTGCCACCAGCAGTGGATATATTATTAGCACAGATACGCAGTATTTT,CATSSGYIISTDTQYF
TRBJ2-7,-,-,16,TRBV11-2,TGTGCCAGCAGCTTAGTTCAGGTTGGTTTGGGCTACGAGCAGTACTTC,CASSLVQVGLGYEQYF
TRBJ2-5,TRBD2,-,15,TRBV5-1,TGCGCCAGCAGCATGACTAGCGGAAGACAAGAGACCCAGTACTTC,CASSMTSGRQETQYF
TRBJ2-5,TRBD2,-,16,TRBV6-7,TGTGCCAGCAGTTACGATCCGGGACTAGTTGTAGAGACCCAGTACTTC,CASSYDPGLVVETQYF
TRBJ1-5,TRBD1,-,13,TRBV6-1,TGTGCCAGCAATCAGGGGGGAGGTCAGCCCCAGCATTTT,CASNQGGGQPQHF
TRBJ2-5,-,-,17,TRBV4-1,TGCGCCAGCAGCCAAGATCCCCCGGGGGGCCTCCAAGAGACCCAGTACTTC,CASSQDPPGGLQETQYF
TRBJ1-1,TRBD1,-,17,TRBV7-8,TGTGCCAGCAGCCTCAGACAGGGAGGGGGTATTGTCACTGAAGCTTTCTTT,CASSLRQGGGIVTEAFF
TRBJ2-3,-,-,14,TRBV7-9,TGTGCCAGCAGCTCGGGCCTTACAGCTGATACGCAGTATTTT,CASSSGLTADTQYF
TRBJ2-7,-,-,15,TRBV19,TGTGCCAGTAGTCCGTCTGAGCGGCCTGGTTACGAGCAGTACTTC,CASSPSERPGYEQYF
TRBJ1-1,TRBD1,few,13,TRBV29-1,TGCAGCGTTAAGGGACAGGGAAACACTGAAGCTTTCTTT,CSVKGQGNTEAFF
TRBJ1-1,TRBD1,-,13,TRBV29-1,TGCAGCGTACTGACAGGGAGGGGGACTGAAGCTTTCTTT,CSVLTGRGTEAFF
TRBJ1-2,-,-,14,TRBV2,TGTGCCAGCAGTGAATCGGGCTCCGGAGGTGGCTACACCTTC,CASSESGSGGGYTF
TRBJ2-3,-,-,11,TRBV5-6,TGTGCCAGCAGCAAGATGGGTACGCAGTATTTT,CASSKMGTQYF